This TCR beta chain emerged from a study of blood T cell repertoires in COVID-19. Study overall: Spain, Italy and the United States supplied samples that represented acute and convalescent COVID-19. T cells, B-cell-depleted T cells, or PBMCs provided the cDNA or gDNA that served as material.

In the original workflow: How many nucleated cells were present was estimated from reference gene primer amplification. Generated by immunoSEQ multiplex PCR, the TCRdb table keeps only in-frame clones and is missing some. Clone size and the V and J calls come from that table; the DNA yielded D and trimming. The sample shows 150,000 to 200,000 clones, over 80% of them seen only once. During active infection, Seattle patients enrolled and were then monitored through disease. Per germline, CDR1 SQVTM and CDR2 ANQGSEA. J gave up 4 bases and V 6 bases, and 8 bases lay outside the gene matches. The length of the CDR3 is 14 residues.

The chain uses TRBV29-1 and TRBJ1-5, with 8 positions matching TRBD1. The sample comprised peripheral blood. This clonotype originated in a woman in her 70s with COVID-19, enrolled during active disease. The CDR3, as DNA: TGCAGCGTGCTACAGGGGGTAAGGAATCAGCCCCAGCATTTT. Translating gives CSVLQGVRNQPQHF.